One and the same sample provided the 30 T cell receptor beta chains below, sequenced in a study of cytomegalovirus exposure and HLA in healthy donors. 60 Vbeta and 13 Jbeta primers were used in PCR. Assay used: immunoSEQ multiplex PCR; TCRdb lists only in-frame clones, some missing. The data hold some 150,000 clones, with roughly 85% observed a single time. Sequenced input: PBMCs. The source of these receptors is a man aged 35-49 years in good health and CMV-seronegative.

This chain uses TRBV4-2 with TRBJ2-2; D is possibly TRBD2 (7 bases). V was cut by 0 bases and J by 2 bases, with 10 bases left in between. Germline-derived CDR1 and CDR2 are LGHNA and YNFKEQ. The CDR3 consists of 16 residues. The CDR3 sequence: CASSQERGGNTGELFF. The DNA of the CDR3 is TGTGCCAGCAGCCAAGAAAGGGGGGGAAACACCGGGGAGCTGTTTTTT.

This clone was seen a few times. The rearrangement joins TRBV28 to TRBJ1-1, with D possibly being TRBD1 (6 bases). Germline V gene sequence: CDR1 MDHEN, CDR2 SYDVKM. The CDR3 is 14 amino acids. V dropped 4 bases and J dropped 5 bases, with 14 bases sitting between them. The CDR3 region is CASSSVGGWTEAFF. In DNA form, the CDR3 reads TGTGCCAGCAGTTCCGTAGGGGGTTGGACTGAAGCTTTCTTT.

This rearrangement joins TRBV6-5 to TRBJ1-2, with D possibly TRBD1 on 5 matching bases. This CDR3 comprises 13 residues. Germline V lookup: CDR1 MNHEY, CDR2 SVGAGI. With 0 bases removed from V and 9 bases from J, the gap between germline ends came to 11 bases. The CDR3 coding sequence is TGTGCCAGCAGTTACTCGGGGGGGGGAAGCTACACCTTC. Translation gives CASSYSGGGSYTF.

The CDR3 DNA sequence: TGTGCCAGCAGTTCAAACCCCCGGACTAGCGGGATTAAGCAGTACTTC. It specifies CASSSNPRTSGIKQYF. The J gene is TRBJ2-7, the V gene TRBV6-6; 12 positions agree with TRBD2. V was clipped by 4 bases and J by 8 bases; unmatched bases: 12. Germline-derived CDR1 and CDR2 are MNHNY and SVGAGI (reference sequence). The CDR3 has 16 amino acids.

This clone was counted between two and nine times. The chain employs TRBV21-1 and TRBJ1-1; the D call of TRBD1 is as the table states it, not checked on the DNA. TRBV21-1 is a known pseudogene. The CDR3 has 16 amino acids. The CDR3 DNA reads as TGTGCCAGCAGCGGAAAAAAAACAGGGGATCGGACTGAAGCTTTCTTT. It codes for CASSGKKTGDRTEAFF.

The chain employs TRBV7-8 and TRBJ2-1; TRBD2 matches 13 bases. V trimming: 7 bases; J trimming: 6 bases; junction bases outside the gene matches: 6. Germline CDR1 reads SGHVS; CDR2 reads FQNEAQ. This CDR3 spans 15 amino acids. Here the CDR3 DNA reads TGTGCCAGCACACTAGCGGGAGGGGAAGGCAATGAGCAGTTCTTC. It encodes CASTLAGGEGNEQFF. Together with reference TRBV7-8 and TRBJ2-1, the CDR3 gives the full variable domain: GAGVSQSPRYKVAKRGQDVALRCDPISGHVSLFWYQQALGQGPEFLTYFQNEAQLDKSGLPSDRFFAERPEGSVSTLKIQRTQQEDSAVYLCASTLAGGEGNEQFFGPGTRLTVL.

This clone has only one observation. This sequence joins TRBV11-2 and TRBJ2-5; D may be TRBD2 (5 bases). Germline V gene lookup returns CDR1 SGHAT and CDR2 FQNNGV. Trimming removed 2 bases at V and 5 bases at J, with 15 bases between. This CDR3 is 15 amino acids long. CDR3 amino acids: CASSLWAGLGETQYF. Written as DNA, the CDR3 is TGTGCCAGCAGCTTATGGGCGGGCTTGGGGGAGACCCAGTACTTC.

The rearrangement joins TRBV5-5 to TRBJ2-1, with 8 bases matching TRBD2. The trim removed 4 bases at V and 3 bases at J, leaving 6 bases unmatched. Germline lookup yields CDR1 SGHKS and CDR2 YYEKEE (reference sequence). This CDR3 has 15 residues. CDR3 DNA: TGTGCCAGCAGCCACGGACTAGCAGACTACAATGAGCAGTTCTTC. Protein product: CASSHGLADYNEQFF.

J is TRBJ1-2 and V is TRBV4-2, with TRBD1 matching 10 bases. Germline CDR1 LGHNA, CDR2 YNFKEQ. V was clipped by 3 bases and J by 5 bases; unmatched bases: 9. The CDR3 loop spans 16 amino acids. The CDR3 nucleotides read TGTGCCAGCAGCCAGTTTAGACAGGGGGCCTCATATGGCTACACCTTC. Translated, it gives CASSQFRQGASYGYTF.

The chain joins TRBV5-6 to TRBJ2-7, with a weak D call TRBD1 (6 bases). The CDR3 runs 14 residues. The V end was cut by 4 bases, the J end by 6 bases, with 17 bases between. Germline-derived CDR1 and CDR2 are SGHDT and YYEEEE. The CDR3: CASSEETGMGEQYF. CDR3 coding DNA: TGTGCCAGCAGCGAGGAGACAGGCATGGGCGAGCAGTACTTC.

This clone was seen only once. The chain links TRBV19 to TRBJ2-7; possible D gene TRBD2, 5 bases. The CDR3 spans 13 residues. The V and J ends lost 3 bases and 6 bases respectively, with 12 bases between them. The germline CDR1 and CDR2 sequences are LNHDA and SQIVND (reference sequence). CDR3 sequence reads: CASSMGTRGEQYF. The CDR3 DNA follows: TGTGCCAGTAGTATGGGAACTAGAGGCGAGCAGTACTTC.

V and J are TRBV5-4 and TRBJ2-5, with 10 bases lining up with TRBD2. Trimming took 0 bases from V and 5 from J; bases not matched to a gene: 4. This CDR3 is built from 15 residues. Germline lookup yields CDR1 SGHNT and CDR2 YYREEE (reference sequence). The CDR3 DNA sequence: TGTGCCAGCAGCTTGGAACTAGCGGGAAGGGAGACCCAGTACTTC. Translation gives CASSLELAGRETQYF.

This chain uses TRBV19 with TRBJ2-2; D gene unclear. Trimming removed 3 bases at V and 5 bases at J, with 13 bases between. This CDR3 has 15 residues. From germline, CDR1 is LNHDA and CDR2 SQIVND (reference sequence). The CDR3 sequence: CASSIFPRVTGELFF. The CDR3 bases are TGTGCCAGTAGTATTTTTCCACGGGTAACCGGGGAGCTGTTTTTT.

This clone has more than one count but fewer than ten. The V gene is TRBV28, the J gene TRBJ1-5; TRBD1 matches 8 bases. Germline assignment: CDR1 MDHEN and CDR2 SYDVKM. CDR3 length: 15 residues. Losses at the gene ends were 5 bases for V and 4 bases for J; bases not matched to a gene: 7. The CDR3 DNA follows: TGTGCCAGCAGTCCGGGACAGGTGAGGAATCAGCCCCAGCATTTT. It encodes CASSPGQVRNQPQHF.

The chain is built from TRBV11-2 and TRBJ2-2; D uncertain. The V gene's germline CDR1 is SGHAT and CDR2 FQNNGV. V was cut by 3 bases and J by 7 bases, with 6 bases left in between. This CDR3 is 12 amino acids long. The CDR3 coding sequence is TGTGCCAGCAGCTTGGCCATCGGGGAGCTGTTTTTT. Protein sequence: CASSLAIGELFF.

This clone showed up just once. The CDR3 spells CASSTGTSPRETQYF. CDR3 DNA sequence: TGTGCCAGCAGTACAGGGACTAGCCCGCGAGAGACCCAGTACTTC. V gene TRBV27 combines with J gene TRBJ2-5; 9 nucleotides match TRBD2. This CDR3 is built from 15 residues. V was clipped by 5 bases and J by 4 bases; unmatched bases: 8. From germline, CDR1 is MNHEY and CDR2 SMNVEV (reference sequence).

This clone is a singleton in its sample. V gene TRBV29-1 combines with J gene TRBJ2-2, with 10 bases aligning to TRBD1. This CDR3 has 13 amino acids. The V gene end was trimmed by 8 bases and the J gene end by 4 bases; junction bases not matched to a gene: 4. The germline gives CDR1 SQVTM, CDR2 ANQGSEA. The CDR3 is CSIRTGGTGELFF. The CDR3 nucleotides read TGCAGCATAAGGACAGGGGGCACCGGGGAGCTGTTTTTT.

The chain's CDR3 is CASSWLAELSQETQYF. The CDR3 bases are TGTGCCAGCAGTTGGCTAGCGGAGCTTTCACAAGAGACCCAGTACTTC. This chain joins TRBV27 and TRBJ2-5, with 7 bases lining up with TRBD2. CDR1 MNHEY and CDR2 SMNVEV come from the germline V gene (reference sequence). This CDR3 contains 16 residues. V lost 4 bases to trimming and J lost 2 bases; unmatched junction nucleotides: 10.

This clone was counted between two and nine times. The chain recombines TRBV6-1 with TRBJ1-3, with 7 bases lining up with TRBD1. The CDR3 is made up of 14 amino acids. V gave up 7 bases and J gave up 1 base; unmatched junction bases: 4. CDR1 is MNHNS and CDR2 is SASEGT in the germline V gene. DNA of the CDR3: TGTGCCAGCAAGAAACAGGGGTCTGGAAACACCATATATTTT. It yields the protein CASKKQGSGNTIYF.

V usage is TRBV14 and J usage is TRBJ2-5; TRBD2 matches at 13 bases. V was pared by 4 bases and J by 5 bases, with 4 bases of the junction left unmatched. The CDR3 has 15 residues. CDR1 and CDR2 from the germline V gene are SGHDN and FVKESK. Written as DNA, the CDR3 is TGTGCCAGCAGCCGGACTAGCGGGAGCGGTGAGACCCAGTACTTC. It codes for CASSRTSGSGETQYF. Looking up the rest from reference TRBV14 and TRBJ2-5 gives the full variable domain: EAGVTQFPSHSVIEKGQTVTLRCDPISGHDNLYWYRRVMGKEIKFLLHFVKESKQDESGMPNNRFLAERTGGTYSTLKVQPAELEDSGVYFCASSRTSGSGETQYFGPGTRLLVL.

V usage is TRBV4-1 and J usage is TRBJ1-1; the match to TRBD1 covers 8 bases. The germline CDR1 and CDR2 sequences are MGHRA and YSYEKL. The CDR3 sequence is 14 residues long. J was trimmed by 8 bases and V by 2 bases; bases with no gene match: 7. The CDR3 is CASSQMTGAPEAFF. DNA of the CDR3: TGCGCCAGCAGCCAAATGACAGGGGCCCCAGAAGCTTTCTTT.

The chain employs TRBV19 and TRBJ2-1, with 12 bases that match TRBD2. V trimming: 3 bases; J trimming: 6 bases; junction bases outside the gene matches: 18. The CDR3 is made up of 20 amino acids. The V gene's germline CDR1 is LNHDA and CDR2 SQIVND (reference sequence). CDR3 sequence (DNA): TGTGCCAGTAGTATGGGGGGACAGGGGTCGGCTAGCGGGAGGGGCAATGAGCAGTTCTTC. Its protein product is CASSMGGQGSASGRGNEQFF. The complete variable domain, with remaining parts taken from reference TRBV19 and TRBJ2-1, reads DGGITQSPKYLFRKEGQNVTLSCEQNLNHDAMYWYRQDPGQGLRLIYYSQIVNDFQKGDIAEGYSVSREKKESFPLTVTSAQKNPTAFYLCASSMGGQGSASGRGNEQFFGPGTRLTVL.

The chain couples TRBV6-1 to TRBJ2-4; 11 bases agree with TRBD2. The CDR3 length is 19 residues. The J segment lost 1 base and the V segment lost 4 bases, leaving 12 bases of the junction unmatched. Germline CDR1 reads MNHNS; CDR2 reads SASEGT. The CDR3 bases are TGTGCCAGCAGTGTCCAACTAGCGGGAGTCTCGGCGGCCAAAAACATTCAGTACTTC. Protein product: CASSVQLAGVSAAKNIQYF.

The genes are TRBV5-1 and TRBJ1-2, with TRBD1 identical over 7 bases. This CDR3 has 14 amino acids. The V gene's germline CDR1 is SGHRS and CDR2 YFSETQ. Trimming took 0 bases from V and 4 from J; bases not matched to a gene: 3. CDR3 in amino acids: CASSLDRGAYGYTF. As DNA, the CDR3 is TGCGCCAGCAGCTTGGACAGGGGAGCCTATGGCTACACCTTC.

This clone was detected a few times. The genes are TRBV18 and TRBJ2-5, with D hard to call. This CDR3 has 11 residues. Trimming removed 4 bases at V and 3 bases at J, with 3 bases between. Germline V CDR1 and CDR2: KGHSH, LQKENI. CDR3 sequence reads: CASSREETQYF. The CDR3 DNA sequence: TGTGCCAGCTCACGCGAAGAGACCCAGTACTTC.

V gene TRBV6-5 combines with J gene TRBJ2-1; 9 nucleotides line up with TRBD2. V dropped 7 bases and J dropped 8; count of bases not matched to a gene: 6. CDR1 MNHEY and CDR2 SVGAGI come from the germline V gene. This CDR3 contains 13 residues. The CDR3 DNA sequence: TGTGCCAGCACCAGGGTAGCGGGAGATGAGCAGTTCTTC. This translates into CASTRVAGDEQFF.

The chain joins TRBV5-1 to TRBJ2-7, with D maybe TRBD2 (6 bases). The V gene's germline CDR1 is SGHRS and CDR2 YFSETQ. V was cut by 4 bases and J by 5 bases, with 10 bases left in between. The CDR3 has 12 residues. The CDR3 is CASSSGLDEQYF. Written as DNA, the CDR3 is TGCGCCAGCAGCAGCGGGTTGGACGAGCAGTACTTC.

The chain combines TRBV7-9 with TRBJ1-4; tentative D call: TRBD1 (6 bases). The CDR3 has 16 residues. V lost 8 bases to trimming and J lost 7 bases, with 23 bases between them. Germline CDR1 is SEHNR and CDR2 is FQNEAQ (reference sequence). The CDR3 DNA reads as TGTGCCAGCCTTTTTCATACAGGACAAGGGGGTGAAAAACTGTTTTTT. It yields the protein CASLFHTGQGGEKLFF.

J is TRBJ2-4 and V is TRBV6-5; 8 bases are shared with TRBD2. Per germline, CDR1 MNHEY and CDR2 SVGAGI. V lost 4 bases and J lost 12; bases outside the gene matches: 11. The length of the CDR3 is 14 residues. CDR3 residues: CASSSVAGKNGQYF. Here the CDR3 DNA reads TGTGCCAGCAGTTCCGTAGCGGGAAAGAATGGTCAGTACTTC.

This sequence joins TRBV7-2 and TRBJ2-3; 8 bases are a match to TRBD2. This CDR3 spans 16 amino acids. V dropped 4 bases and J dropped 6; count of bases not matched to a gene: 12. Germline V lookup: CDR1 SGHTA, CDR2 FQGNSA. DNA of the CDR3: TGTGCCAGCAGCTCCCCCCTAGCGGGCTTTTCGGATACGCAGTATTTT. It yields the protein CASSSPLAGFSDTQYF.